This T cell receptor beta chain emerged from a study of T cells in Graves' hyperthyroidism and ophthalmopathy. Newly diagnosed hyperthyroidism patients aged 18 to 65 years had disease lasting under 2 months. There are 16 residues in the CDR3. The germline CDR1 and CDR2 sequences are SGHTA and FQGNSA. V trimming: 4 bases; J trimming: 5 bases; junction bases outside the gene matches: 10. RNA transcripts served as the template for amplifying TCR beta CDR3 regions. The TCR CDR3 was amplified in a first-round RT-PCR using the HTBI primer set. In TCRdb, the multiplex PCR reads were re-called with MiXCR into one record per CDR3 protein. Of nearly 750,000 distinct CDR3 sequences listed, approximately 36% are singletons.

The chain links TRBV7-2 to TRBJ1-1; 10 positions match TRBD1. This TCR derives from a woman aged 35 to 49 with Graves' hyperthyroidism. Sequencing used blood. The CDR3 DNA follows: TGTGCCAGCAGCTCCGGGACAGGGGTTGTCGAAACTGAAGCTTTCTTT. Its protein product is CASSSGTGVVETEAFF.